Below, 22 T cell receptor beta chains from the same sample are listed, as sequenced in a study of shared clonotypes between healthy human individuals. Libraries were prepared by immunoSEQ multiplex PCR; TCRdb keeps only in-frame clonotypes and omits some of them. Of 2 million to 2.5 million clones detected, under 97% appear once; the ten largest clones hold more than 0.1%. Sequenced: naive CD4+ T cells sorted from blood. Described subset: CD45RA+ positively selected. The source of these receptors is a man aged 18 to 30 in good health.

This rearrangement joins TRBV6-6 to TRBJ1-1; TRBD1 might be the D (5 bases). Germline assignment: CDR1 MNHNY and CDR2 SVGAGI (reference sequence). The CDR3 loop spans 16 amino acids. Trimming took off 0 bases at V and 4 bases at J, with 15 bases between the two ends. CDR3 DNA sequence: TGTGCCAGCAGTTACTCCGAGGGGCGTACAGGCACTGAAGCTTTCTTT. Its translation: CASSYSEGRTGTEAFF.

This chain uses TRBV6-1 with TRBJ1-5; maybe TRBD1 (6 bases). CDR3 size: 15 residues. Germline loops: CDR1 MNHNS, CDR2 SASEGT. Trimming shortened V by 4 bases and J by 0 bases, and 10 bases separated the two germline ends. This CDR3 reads CASSGSGDSNQPQHF. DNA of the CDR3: TGTGCCAGCAGTGGGTCAGGGGATAGCAATCAGCCCCAGCATTTT.

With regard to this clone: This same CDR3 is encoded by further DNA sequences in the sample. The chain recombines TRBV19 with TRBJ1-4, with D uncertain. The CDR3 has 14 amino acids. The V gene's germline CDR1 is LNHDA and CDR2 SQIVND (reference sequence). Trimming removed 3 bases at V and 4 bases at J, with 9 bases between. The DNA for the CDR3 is TGTGCCAGTAGTATTGGTGGGAGTAATGAAAAACTGTTTTTT. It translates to CASSIGGSNEKLFF. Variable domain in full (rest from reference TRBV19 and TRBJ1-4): DGGITQSPKYLFRKEGQNVTLSCEQNLNHDAMYWYRQDPGQGLRLIYYSQIVNDFQKGDIAEGYSVSREKKESFPLTVTSAQKNPTAFYLCASSIGGSNEKLFFGSGTQLSVL.

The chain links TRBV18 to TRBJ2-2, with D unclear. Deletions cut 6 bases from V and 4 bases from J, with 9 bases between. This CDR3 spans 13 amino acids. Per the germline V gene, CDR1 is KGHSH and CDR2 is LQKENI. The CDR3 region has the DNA TGTGCCAGCTCCCGCGACGGCACCGGGGAGCTGTTTTTT. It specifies CASSRDGTGELFF.

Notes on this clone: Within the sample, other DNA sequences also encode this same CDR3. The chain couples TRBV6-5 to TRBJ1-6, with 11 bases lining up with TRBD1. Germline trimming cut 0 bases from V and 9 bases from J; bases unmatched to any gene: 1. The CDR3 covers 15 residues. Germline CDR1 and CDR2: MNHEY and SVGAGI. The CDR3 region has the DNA TGTGCCAGCAGTTACTCCGGGACAGGGGGTTCACCCCTCCACTTT. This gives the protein CASSYSGTGGSPLHF.

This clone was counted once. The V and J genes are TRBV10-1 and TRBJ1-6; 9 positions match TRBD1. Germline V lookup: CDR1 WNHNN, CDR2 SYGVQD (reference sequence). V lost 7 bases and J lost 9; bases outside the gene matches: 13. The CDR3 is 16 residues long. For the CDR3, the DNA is TGCGCCAGCACCAACCGACCGGGACAGGGAGGTTCACCCCTCCACTTT. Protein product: CASTNRPGQGGSPLHF.

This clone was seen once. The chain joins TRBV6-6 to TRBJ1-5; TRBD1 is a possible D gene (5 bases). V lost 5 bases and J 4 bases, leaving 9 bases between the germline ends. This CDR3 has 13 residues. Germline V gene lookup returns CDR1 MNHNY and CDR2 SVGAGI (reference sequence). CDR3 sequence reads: CASSDSQNQPQHF. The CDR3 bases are TGTGCCAGCAGTGACAGTCAAAATCAGCCCCAGCATTTT.

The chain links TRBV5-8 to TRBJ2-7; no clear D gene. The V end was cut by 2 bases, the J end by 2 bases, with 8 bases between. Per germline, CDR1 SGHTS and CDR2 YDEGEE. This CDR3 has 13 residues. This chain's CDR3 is CASSFIPTYEQYF. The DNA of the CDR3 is TGTGCCAGCAGCTTCATTCCTACCTACGAGCAGTACTTC.

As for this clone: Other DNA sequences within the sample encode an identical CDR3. The CDR3 reads CASSPGDTDTQYF. The CDR3 nucleotides are TGCGCCAGCAGCCCAGGGGACACAGATACGCAGTATTTT. The chain is built from TRBV5-1 and TRBJ2-3, with a weak D call TRBD1 (6 bases). The CDR3 is 13 amino acids. The germline V and J ends were trimmed by 4 bases and 2 bases, with 8 bases remaining between them. Germline assignment: CDR1 SGHRS and CDR2 YFSETQ.

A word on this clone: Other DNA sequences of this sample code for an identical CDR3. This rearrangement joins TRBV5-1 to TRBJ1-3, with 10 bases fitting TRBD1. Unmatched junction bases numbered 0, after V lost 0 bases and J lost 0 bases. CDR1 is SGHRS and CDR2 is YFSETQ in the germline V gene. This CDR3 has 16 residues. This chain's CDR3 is CASSLGQGASGNTIYF. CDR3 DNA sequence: TGCGCCAGCAGCTTGGGACAGGGGGCCTCTGGAAACACCATATATTTT. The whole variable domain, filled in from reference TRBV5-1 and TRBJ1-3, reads KAGVTQTPRYLIKTRGQQVTLSCSPISGHRSVSWYQQTPGQGLQFLFEYFSETQRNKGNFPGRFSGRQFSNSRSEMNVSTLELGDSALYLCASSLGQGASGNTIYFGEGSWLTVV.

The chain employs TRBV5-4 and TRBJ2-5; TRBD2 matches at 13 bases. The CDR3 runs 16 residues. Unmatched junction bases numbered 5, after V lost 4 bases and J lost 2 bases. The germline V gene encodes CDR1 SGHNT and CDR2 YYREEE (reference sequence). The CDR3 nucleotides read TGTGCCAGCAGCACAGGGACTAGCGGGGTACAAGAGACCCAGTACTTC. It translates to CASSTGTSGVQETQYF.

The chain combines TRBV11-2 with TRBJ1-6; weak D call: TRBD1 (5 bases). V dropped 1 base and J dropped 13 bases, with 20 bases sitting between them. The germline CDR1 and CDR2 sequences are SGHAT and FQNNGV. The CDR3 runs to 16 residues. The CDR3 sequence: CASSLGSGKDLSPLHF. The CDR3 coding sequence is TGTGCCAGCAGCTTAGGTTCAGGGAAAGATCTTTCCCCCCTCCACTTT. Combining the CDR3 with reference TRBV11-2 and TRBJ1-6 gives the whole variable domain EAGVAQSPRYKIIEKRQSVAFWCNPISGHATLYWYQQILGQGPKLLIQFQNNGVVDDSQLPKDRFSAERLKGVDSTLKIQPAKLEDSAVYLCASSLGSGKDLSPLHFGNGTRLTVT.

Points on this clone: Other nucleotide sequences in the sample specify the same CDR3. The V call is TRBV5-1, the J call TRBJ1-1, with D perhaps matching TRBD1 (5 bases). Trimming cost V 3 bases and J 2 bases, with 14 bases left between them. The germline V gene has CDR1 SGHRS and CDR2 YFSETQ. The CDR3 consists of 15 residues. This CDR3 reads CASSSRTGGNTEAFF. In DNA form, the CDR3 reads TGCGCCAGCAGCTCCCGGACGGGGGGAAACACTGAAGCTTTCTTT. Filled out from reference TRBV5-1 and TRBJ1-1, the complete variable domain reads KAGVTQTPRYLIKTRGQQVTLSCSPISGHRSVSWYQQTPGQGLQFLFEYFSETQRNKGNFPGRFSGRQFSNSRSEMNVSTLELGDSALYLCASSSRTGGNTEAFFGQGTRLTVV.

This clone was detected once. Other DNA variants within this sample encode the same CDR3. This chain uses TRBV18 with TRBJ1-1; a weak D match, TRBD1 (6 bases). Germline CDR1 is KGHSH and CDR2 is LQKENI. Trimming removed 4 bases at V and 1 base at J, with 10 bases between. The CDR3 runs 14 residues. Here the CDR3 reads CASSLQGRNTEAFF. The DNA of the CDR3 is TGTGCCAGCTCACTACAGGGTCGGAACACTGAAGCTTTCTTT.

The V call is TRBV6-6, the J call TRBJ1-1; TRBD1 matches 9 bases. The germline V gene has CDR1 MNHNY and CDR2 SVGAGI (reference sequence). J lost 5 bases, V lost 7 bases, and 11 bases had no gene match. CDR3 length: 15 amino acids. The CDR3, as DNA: TGTGCCAGCACTTTACCCGGGACAGGGAGTACTGAAGCTTTCTTT. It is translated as CASTLPGTGSTEAFF.

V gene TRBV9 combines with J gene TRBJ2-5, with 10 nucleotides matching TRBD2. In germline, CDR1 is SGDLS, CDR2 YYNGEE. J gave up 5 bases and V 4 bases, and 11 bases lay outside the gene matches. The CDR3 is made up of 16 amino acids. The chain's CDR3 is CASSIGTSGIGETQYF. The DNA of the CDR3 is TGTGCCAGCAGCATAGGCACTAGCGGGATCGGGGAGACCCAGTACTTC.

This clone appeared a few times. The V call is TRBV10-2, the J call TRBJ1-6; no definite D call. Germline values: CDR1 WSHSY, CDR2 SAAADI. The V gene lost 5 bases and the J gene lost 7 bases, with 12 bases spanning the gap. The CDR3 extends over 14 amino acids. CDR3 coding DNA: TGCGCCAGCAGTAACTCGGAGGGAAATTCACCCCTCCACTTT. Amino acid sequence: CASSNSEGNSPLHF.

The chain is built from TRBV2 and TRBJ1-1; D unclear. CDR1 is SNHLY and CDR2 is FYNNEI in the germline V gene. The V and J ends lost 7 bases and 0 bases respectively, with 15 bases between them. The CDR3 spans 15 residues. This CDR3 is CASIGFLIMNTEAFF. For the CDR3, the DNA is TGTGCCAGCATAGGGTTCCTAATAATGAACACTGAAGCTTTCTTT.

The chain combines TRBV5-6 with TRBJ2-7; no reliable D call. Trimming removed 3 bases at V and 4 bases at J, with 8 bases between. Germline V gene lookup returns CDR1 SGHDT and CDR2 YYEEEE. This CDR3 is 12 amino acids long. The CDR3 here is CASSSQVYEQYF. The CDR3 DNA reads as TGTGCCAGCAGCTCCCAGGTTTACGAGCAGTACTTC. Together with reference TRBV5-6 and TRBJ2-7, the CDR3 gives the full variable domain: DAGVTQSPTHLIKTRGQQVTLRCSPKSGHDTVSWYQQALGQGPQFIFQYYEEEERQRGNFPDRFSGHQFPNYSSELNVNALLLGDSALYLCASSSQVYEQYFGPGTRLTVT.

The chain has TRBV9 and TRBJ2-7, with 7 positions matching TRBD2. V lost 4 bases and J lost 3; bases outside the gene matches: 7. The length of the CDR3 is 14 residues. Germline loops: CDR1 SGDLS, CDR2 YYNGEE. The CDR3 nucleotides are TGTGCCAGCAGCCTAAGGGCTAGCGGCTACGAGCAGTACTTC. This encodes CASSLRASGYEQYF.

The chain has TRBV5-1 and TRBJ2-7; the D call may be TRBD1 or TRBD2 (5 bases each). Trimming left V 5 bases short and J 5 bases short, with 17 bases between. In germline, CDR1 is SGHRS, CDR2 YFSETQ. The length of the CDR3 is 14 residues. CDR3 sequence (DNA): TGCGCCAGCAGTTCTAATTCAGGGAGCCACGAGCAGTACTTC. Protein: CASSSNSGSHEQYF.

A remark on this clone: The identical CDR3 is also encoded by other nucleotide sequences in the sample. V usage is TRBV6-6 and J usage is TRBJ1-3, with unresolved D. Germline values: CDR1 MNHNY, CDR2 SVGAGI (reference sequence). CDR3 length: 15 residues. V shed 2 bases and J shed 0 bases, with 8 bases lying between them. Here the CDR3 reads CASSYPGSSGNTIYF. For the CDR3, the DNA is TGTGCCAGCAGTTACCCCGGGAGCTCTGGAAACACCATATATTTT.